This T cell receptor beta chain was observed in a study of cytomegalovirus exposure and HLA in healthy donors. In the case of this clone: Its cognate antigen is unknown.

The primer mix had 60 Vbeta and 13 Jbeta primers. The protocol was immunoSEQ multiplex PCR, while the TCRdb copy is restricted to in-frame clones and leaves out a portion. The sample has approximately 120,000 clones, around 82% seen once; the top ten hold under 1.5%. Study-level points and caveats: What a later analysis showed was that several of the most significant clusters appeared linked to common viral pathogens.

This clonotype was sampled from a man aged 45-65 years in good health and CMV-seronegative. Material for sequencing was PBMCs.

CDR3 coding DNA: TGTGCCACCAGCGTCCGGGAGCACTACAATGAGCAGTTCTTC. Translated, it gives CATSVREHYNEQFF. The J gene is TRBJ2-1, the V gene TRBV15; possibly TRBD2 for D (6 bases). V shed 5 bases and J shed 3 bases, with 11 bases lying between them. This CDR3 has 14 amino acids. Germline V gives CDR1 LNHNV, CDR2 YYDKDF (reference sequence).